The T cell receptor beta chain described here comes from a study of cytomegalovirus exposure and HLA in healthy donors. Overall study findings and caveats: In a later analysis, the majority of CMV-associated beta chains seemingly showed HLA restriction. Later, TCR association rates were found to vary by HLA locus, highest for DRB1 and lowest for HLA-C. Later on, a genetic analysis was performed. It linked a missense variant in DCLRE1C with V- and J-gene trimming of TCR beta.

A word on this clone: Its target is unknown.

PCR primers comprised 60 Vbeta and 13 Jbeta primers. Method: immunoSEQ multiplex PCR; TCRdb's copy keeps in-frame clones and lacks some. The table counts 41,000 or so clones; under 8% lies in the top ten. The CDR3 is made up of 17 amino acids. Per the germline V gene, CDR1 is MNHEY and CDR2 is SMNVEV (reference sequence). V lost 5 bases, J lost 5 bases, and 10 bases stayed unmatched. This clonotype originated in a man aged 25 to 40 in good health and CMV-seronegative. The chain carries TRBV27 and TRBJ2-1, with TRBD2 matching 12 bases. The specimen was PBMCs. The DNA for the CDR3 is TGTGCCAGCAGTCCCCTAGCGGGAGGGCCGAAAAACAATGAGCAGTTCTTC. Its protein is CASSPLAGGPKNNEQFF.